Below, 2 T cell receptor beta chains from the same sample are listed, as sequenced in a study of patients and donors after allogeneic stem cell transplantation. From the RT-PCR reads, TCRdb called clonotypes with MiXCR, one entry per CDR3 protein. The data contain a few hundred thousand distinct CDR3 sequences, around 41% of them singletons. The sequenced sample consisted of blood, either unsorted or a sorted T cell fraction (not recorded which). These receptors all stem from a human donor who was either an allogeneic HSCT recipient or a stem cell or donor lymphocyte infusion donor (not recorded which). It is not recorded whose cells these are; they may come from a transplant donor.

This clonotype appeared a few times. The chain uses TRBV18 and TRBJ1-2, with TRBD1 as a possible D gene (5 bases). With 1 base removed from V and 1 base from J, the gap between germline ends came to 16 bases. CDR1 is KGHSH and CDR2 is LQKENI in the germline V gene. This CDR3 is 17 amino acids long. CDR3 sequence reads: CASSPQSGKGSNYGYTF. The CDR3 DNA follows: TGTGCCAGCTCACCACAAAGTGGAAAGGGGAGTAACTATGGCTACACCTTC.

The chain couples TRBV4-2 to TRBJ1-5, with 10 bases identical to TRBD1. Germline CDR1 and CDR2: LGHNA and YNFKEQ. This CDR3 contains 15 residues. Trimming removed 3 bases from V and 6 bases from J; junction bases left unmatched: 5. In DNA, the CDR3 is TGTGCCAGCAGCCAGGGACAGGGGATGGCTCAGCCCCAGCATTTT. It specifies CASSQGQGMAQPQHF.